The sequence of this T cell receptor (beta chain) was determined in a study of CD8 T cells in ankylosing spondylitis. This clonotype was observed at least ten times. This CDR3 spans 13 amino acids. The V end lost 7 bases, the J end lost 10 bases, and 19 bases lay between the germline ends. Per germline, CDR1 SNHLY and CDR2 FYNNEI. TCRdb re-derived calls from the 5' RACE reads in MiXCR, one entry per CDR3 protein. This table has about 170,000 distinct CDR3 sequences, approximately 20% appearing once. V and J are TRBV2 and TRBJ1-1; D might be TRBD1 (5 bases). Source material: blood, either unsorted or a sorted T cell fraction (not recorded which). This clonotype originated in a male donor with ankylosing spondylitis or in good health (not recorded which). The DNA for the CDR3 is TGTGCCAGCACCGAACTGAGGGGCGGGGGAGCTTTCTTT. Translation gives CASTELRGGGAFF.